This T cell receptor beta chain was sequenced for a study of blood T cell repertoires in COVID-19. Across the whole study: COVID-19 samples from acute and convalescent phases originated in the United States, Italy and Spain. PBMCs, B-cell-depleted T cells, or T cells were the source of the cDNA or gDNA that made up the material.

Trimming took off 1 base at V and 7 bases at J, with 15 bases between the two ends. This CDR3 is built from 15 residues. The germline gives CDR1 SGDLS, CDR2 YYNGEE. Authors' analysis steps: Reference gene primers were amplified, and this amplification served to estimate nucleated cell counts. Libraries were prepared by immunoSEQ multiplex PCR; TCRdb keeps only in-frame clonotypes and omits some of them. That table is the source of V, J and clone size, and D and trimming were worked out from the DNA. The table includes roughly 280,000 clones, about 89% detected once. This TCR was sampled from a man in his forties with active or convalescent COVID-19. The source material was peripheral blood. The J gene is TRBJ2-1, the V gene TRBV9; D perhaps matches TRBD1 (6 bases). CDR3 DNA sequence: TGTGCCAGCAGCGTAAGGCCGGGACAAACGAATGAGCAGTTCTTC. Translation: CASSVRPGQTNEQFF.